The entry that follows covers one TCR beta chain sequence. Its antigen remains unidentified. The data were taken from a study of cytomegalovirus exposure and HLA in healthy donors. The wider study: Later analysis reported that the roughly 110 validation repertoires shared the platform of the 500 to 850 first-cohort repertoires. Study-level results: One later analysis, an examination of the 120 or so validation repertoires, found that first-cohort TCR clusters tended to co-occur in them. In vitro assays verified that a few CMV-associated chains recognized CMV antigens specifically.

Repertoires were generated with immunoSEQ multiplex PCR, while TCRdb's copy carries only in-frame clones and drops some. The sample has 130,000 or so clones, about 90% seen once. The CDR3 runs to 13 residues. V lost 2 bases to trimming and J lost 6 bases, with 8 bases between them. Germline V lookup: CDR1 MNHNY, CDR2 SVGAGI (reference sequence). Separate from the roughly 630-subject first cohort was the roughly 130-subject validation cohort, to which the donors belonged. This sequence was found in a young man in good health and CMV-seronegative. The sample consisted of PBMCs. V usage is TRBV6-6 and J usage is TRBJ1-5; D not resolved. CDR3 DNA: TGTGCCAGCAGTTACATGGTGAGTCAGCCCCAGCATTTT. Its protein product is CASSYMVSQPQHF.